This T cell receptor beta chain was sequenced for a study of T cell responses to AZD1222 COVID-19 vaccine. Looking at the study overall: Pooled together were second doses at about 4 or about 12 weeks. Study-wide findings and caveats: Nearly half of the spike-specific TCRs reportedly recognize variant regions that carry no mutations. Vaccine-related CD4 TCRs covered spike, predominating at 160-218 and 743-854.

TCRdb keeps only in-frame clones here, not all; method: immunoSEQ multiplex PCR. Of 100,000 to 110,000 clones in the sample, 92% were seen once. Concerning this clone itself: The antigen is unknown.

Germline V gene lookup returns CDR1 SGHRS and CDR2 YFSETQ. The germline V and J ends were trimmed by 2 bases and 2 bases, with 7 bases remaining between them. The CDR3 spans 13 residues. The V and J genes are TRBV5-1 and TRBJ1-1; the D gene is possibly TRBD1 (6 bases). The source is an adult in good health. This material consisted of peripheral blood, taken on day 0 of AZD1222 vaccination. In DNA, the CDR3 is TGCGCCAGCAGCTTACAGGGTAACACTGAAGCTTTCTTT. Amino acids: CASSLQGNTEAFF.